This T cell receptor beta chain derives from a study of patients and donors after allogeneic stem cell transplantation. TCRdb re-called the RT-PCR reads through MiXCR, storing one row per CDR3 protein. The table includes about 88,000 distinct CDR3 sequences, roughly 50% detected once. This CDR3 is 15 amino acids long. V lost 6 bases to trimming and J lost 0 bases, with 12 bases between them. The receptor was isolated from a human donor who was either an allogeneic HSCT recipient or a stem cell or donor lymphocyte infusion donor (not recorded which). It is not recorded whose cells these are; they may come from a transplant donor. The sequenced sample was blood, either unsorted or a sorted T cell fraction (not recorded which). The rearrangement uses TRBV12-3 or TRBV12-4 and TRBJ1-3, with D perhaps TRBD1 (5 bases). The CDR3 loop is CASRQTGLSGNTIYF. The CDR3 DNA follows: TGTGCCAGCAGACAGACGGGACTCTCTGGAAACACCATATATTTT.